What follows are 25 T cell receptor beta chains derived from one specimen sequenced in a study of CDR3 diversity in severe acne. TCRdb re-analysed the PCR reads in MiXCR, keeping a single row per CDR3 protein. The profile shows roughly 79,000 distinct CDR3 sequences, about half of them singletons. Sequenced input: blood. All receptors derive from a male donor with severe acne vulgaris.

As regards this clonotype: The missing conserved phenylalanine or tryptophan at the end of this CDR3 makes a read error likely. The gene calls are TRBV29-1 and TRBJ1-2, with TRBD1 identical over 7 bases. The CDR3 is made up of 13 amino acids. From germline, CDR1 is SQVTM and CDR2 ANQGSEA. This CDR3 reads CSVDRVGDYDYTS. CDR3 DNA: TGCAGCGTCGACAGGGTGGGAGACTATGACTACACCTCC.

The chain links TRBV6-5 to TRBJ2-1; no clear D. Germline lookup yields CDR1 MNHEY and CDR2 SVGAGI. Trimming shortened V by 5 bases and J by 3 bases, and 8 bases separated the two germline ends. This CDR3 region has 13 residues. CDR3 nucleotides: TGTGCCAGCAGTGAGGTCAGCTACAATGAGCAGTTCTTC. Translating gives CASSEVSYNEQFF.

This clonotype was seen repeatedly, ten times or more. The rearrangement uses TRBV6-2 or TRBV6-3 and TRBJ2-3; perhaps TRBD1 as D (5 bases). This CDR3 is 14 amino acids long. The germline V gene encodes CDR1 MNHEY and CDR2 SVGEGT. V was cut by 2 bases and J by 2 bases, with 8 bases left in between. CDR3 amino acids: CASSYETDTDTQYF. The CDR3 nucleotides read TGTGCCAGCAGTTACGAGACAGACACAGATACGCAGTATTTT.

This clonotype appeared many times. The rearrangement joins TRBV28 to TRBJ2-7; 9 bases are shared with TRBD1. The germline V gene has CDR1 MDHEN and CDR2 SYDVKM. Germline trimming cut 6 bases from V and 0 bases from J; bases unmatched to any gene: 9. This CDR3 comprises 16 residues. The DNA of the CDR3 is TGTGCCAGCAGCGACACAGGGGGCGCGGACTCCTACGAGCAGTACTTC. Translating gives CASSDTGGADSYEQYF.

About this clonotype: A read error may explain this, as a much larger clone is one base away. The rearrangement joins TRBV7-9 to TRBJ2-7; no definite D call. The germline gives CDR1 SEHNR, CDR2 FQNEAQ (reference sequence). V lost 0 bases and J 6 bases, leaving 12 bases between the germline ends. The CDR3 spans 14 residues. CDR3: CASSLALGRREQYF. In DNA form, the CDR3 reads TGTGCCAGCAGCTTAGCGCTTGGGCGGCGCGAGCAGTACTTC.

This rearrangement joins TRBV19 to TRBJ2-6; possible D gene TRBD2, 5 bases. CDR3 length: 13 residues. Germline CDR1 LNHDA, CDR2 SQIVND (reference sequence). V was cut by 9 bases and J by 4 bases, with 10 bases left in between. This CDR3 reads CASQTGGANVLTF. The CDR3 coding sequence is TGTGCCAGCCAAACGGGGGGGGCCAACGTCCTGACTTTC.

This clonotype turned up a few times. The J gene is TRBJ2-1, the V gene TRBV6-1; D might be TRBD2 (6 bases). CDR1 MNHNS and CDR2 SASEGT come from the germline V gene. The CDR3 totals 15 residues. Deletions cut 7 bases from V and 2 bases from J, with 15 bases between. The CDR3 nucleotides are TGTGCCAGCACCCCTGGCGGGGTTGCCTACAATGAGCAGTTCTTC. The encoded protein is CASTPGGVAYNEQFF.

This clonotype was observed many times. The rearrangement joins TRBV20-1 to TRBJ2-1; TRBD2 matches 15 bases. J lost 5 bases, V lost 4 bases, and 12 bases had no gene match. The CDR3 runs to 18 residues. Germline V CDR1 and CDR2: DFQATT, SNEGSKA (reference sequence). The CDR3 is CSATHWGLAGGGNNEQFF. For the CDR3, the DNA is TGCAGTGCTACCCACTGGGGACTAGCGGGAGGAGGTAACAATGAGCAGTTCTTC.

The chain uses TRBV18 and TRBJ1-1; D gene uncertain. Trimming removed 0 bases at V and 1 base at J, with 9 bases between. The CDR3 is 15 residues long. The germline CDR1 and CDR2 sequences are KGHSH and LQKENI. CDR3 DNA: TGTGCCAGCTCACCACCCCCTGTCCCGAACACTGAAGCTTTCTTT. Protein: CASSPPPVPNTEAFF.

This clonotype was observed at least ten times. The chain joins TRBV10-3 to TRBJ2-2; TRBD1 aligns across 7 bases. Trimming took 2 bases from V and 0 from J; bases not matched to a gene: 0. This CDR3 spans 15 amino acids. Per germline, CDR1 ENHRY and CDR2 SYGVKD. The CDR3 DNA sequence: TGTGCCATCAGTGAGGGGACAGCGAACACCGGGGAGCTGTTTTTT. It yields the protein CAISEGTANTGELFF.

This clonotype was picked up many times. The chain combines TRBV13 with TRBJ1-6, with 7 bases matching TRBD1. Germline V CDR1 and CDR2: PRHDT, FYEKMQ (reference sequence). This CDR3 has 14 residues. Trimming cost V 0 bases and J 9 bases; bases outside gene matches: 2. The CDR3 nucleotides are TGTGCCAGCAGCTTAGGATACAGGGGTTCACCCCTCCACTTT. Translated: CASSLGYRGSPLHF.

This clonotype was observed at least ten times. CDR3 sequence reads: CASSRQGVKTQYF. The CDR3 bases are TGTGCCAGCAGCCGACAGGGGGTGAAGACCCAGTACTTC. The V and J genes are TRBV7-2 and TRBJ2-5, with 9 bases fitting TRBD1. With 5 bases clipped from V and 6 bases from J, the junction kept 4 bases outside the gene matches. The CDR3 is 13 amino acids. Per germline, CDR1 SGHTA and CDR2 FQGNSA.

This rearrangement joins TRBV10-3 to TRBJ1-4; 9 bases match TRBD1. With V trimmed by 6 bases and J by 8 bases, 4 bases remained unmatched. This CDR3 contains 13 residues. Germline CDR1 ENHRY, CDR2 SYGVKD. The DNA for the CDR3 is TGTGCCATCAGCATAGGACAGGGGGAAAAACTGTTTTTT. This codes for CAISIGQGEKLFF.

This clonotype came up a few times. The V and J genes are TRBV7-9 and TRBJ2-7; unclear D gene. Germline assignment: CDR1 SEHNR and CDR2 FQNEAQ (reference sequence). V dropped 6 bases and J dropped 0 bases, with 18 bases sitting between them. CDR3 length: 16 amino acids. CDR3 amino acids: CASRTENSQSSYEQYF. CDR3 nucleotide sequence: TGTGCCAGCAGGACGGAGAACTCCCAAAGCTCCTACGAGCAGTACTTC.

In this sample, this clonotype turned up once. The chain has TRBV5-1 and TRBJ1-2; D is possibly TRBD1 (6 bases). CDR1 SGHRS and CDR2 YFSETQ come from the germline V gene. V was shortened by 4 bases and J by 8 bases, with 12 bases between the two germline ends. This CDR3 is 12 amino acids long. The CDR3 DNA follows: TGCGCCAGCAGCGATAAACAGGGCGGCTACACCTTC. Translation gives CASSDKQGGYTF.

Comments on this clonotype: This may be a read error: a much more frequent sequence differs by one nucleotide. This chain joins TRBV9 and TRBJ2-7; 11 bases align to TRBD2. Germline V lookup: CDR1 SGDLS, CDR2 YYNGEE. CDR3 length: 16 amino acids. Trimming took 2 bases from V and 7 from J; bases not matched to a gene: 11. CDR3 sequence reads: CASSVLAGGNYNEQYF. The CDR3, as DNA: TGTGCCAGCAGCGTTTTAGCGGGGGGGAACTACAATGAGCAGTACTTC.

This clonotype appeared many times. The chain has TRBV6-2 or TRBV6-3 and TRBJ2-7; a possible D gene is TRBD1 (6 bases). This CDR3 has 14 amino acids. The V end was cut by 6 bases, the J end by 5 bases, with 17 bases between. Germline CDR1 and CDR2: MNHEY and SVGEGT. The CDR3 region is CASSQPPRGNEQYF. The CDR3 DNA sequence: TGTGCCAGCAGCCAGCCGCCGAGGGGGAACGAGCAGTACTTC.

V gene TRBV7-9 combines with J gene TRBJ1-2, with a weak D call TRBD1 (5 bases). Trimming left V 4 bases short and J 4 bases short, with 19 bases between. This CDR3 has 16 residues. Per germline, CDR1 SEHNR and CDR2 FQNEAQ (reference sequence). CDR3 nucleotide sequence: TGTGCCAGCAGCTGGGGCGGGTCCCAACTCTTCTATGGCTACACCTTC. Protein product: CASSWGGSQLFYGYTF.

The chain carries TRBV29-1 and TRBJ2-7; tentative D call: TRBD2 (6 bases). V was trimmed by 6 bases and J by 2 bases, leaving 8 bases between them. The CDR3 extends over 11 amino acids. Germline loops: CDR1 SQVTM, CDR2 ANQGSEA. Here the CDR3 DNA reads TGCAGCGTGCGGGAAACCTACGAGCAGTACTTC. Protein sequence: CSVRETYEQYF.

This clonotype was found many times. The chain combines TRBV10-2 with TRBJ1-5; D unclear. Germline V gene lookup returns CDR1 WSHSY and CDR2 SAAADI. V gave up 6 bases and J gave up 7 bases, with 16 bases separating them. The CDR3 loop spans 14 amino acids. For the CDR3, the DNA is TGCGCCAGCAGGGGTCCGACTCGTGAGCAGCCCCAGCATTTT. This codes for CASRGPTREQPQHF.

This clonotype was detected ten times or more. V and J are TRBV7-3 and TRBJ2-7, with TRBD2 matching 8 bases. Germline values: CDR1 SGHTA, CDR2 FQGTGA. The CDR3 spans 15 residues. After removal of 2 bases from V and 0 bases from J, the junction contained 3 bases not matched to a gene. CDR3 in DNA: TGTGCCAGCAGCTTACTAAGCGGGGGCTCCTACGAGCAGTACTTC. It translates to CASSLLSGGSYEQYF.

V usage is TRBV28 and J usage is TRBJ2-5; 9 positions agree with TRBD2. CDR1 is MDHEN and CDR2 is SYDVKM in the germline V gene. The CDR3 consists of 15 residues. J lost 2 bases, V lost 7 bases, and 8 bases had no gene match. In nucleotides, the CDR3 is TGTGCCAGCACGATAGCGGGAGTGCGGCAAGAGACCCAGTACTTC. It codes for CASTIAGVRQETQYF. Together with reference TRBV28 and TRBJ2-5, the CDR3 gives the full variable domain: DVKVTQSSRYLVKRTGEKVFLECVQDMDHENMFWYRQDPGLGLRLIYFSYDVKMKEKGDIPEGYSVSREKKERFSLILESASTNQTSMYLCASTIAGVRQETQYFGPGTRLLVL.

This clonotype was seen repeatedly, ten times or more. The J gene is TRBJ2-7, the V gene TRBV11-2; D possibly uses TRBD1 or TRBD2 (5 bases each). The germline V gene encodes CDR1 SGHAT and CDR2 FQNNGV. The CDR3 totals 14 residues. The V gene lost 1 base and the J gene lost 12 bases, with 19 bases spanning the gap. CDR3 nucleotide sequence: TGTGCCAGCAGCTTAGGCCCCTATTGGGACGCCTCGTACTTC. Protein: CASSLGPYWDASYF. Based on the CDR3 plus reference TRBV11-2 and TRBJ2-7, the full variable domain is EAGVAQSPRYKIIEKRQSVAFWCNPISGHATLYWYQQILGQGPKLLIQFQNNGVVDDSQLPKDRFSAERLKGVDSTLKIQPAKLEDSAVYLCASSLGPYWDASYFGPGTRLTVT.

The gene calls are TRBV4-1 and TRBJ2-3; 7 nucleotides align to TRBD2. Per germline, CDR1 MGHRA and CDR2 YSYEKL. The CDR3 consists of 16 residues. The J segment lost 1 base and the V segment lost 2 bases, leaving 6 bases of the junction unmatched. CDR3 bases: TGCGCCAGCAGCCAATTAGCGGGTTATGGCACAGATACGCAGTATTTT. Residues: CASSQLAGYGTDTQYF.

This clonotype was detected ten times or more. The chain joins TRBV19 to TRBJ1-2; weak D call: TRBD1 (5 bases). V was clipped by 3 bases and J by 8 bases, with 16 bases between them. The CDR3 totals 14 residues. Germline loops: CDR1 LNHDA, CDR2 SQIVND (reference sequence). In DNA form, the CDR3 reads TGTGCCAGTAGTATCGCGCCCTGGGGGTCAGGCTACACCTTC. This gives the protein CASSIAPWGSGYTF.